This TCR beta chain was recorded in a study of shared clonotypes between healthy human individuals. V lost 4 bases and J lost 8, with 19 bases in between. Germline V gene data show CDR1 as SGHNT and CDR2 as YYREEE (reference sequence). The CDR3 sequence is 15 residues long. Comment on this clone: Its antigen is undetermined.

Repertoires were generated with immunoSEQ multiplex PCR, while TCRdb's copy carries only in-frame clones and drops some. The data show more than 2,000,000 clones, with 85% to 95% seen just once and 0.39% held by the top ten. Study-wide findings and caveats: Among donors, the sharing of clonotypes was expected to be influenced by sequencing depth. Larger richness was generally estimated for naive than memory subsets.

This TCR derives from a man aged 18 to 35 in good health. Some clones in this sample may be carry-over from other donors' samples. This sequence joins TRBV5-4 and TRBJ2-1, with a tentative D call TRBD2 (5 bases). The sequencing sample was made of naive CD4+ T cells from PBMCs. Sample subset: CD45RA+ positively selected. The CDR3 coding sequence is TGTGCCAGCAGCCGAAATTTTTGGGAGTTCGATGAGCAGTTCTTC. It codes for CASSRNFWEFDEQFF.